This TCR beta chain was sequenced in a study of T cell changes during pregnancy in multiple sclerosis. V shed 0 bases and J 2 bases; nucleotides not matched to a gene: 2. This CDR3 is built from 15 residues. The germline V gene encodes CDR1 SGHDT and CDR2 YYEEEE. Sequenced by immunoSEQ multiplex PCR; TCRdb stores in-frame clones only, minus some. This table holds tens of thousands of clones, 90% found once. This receptor was identified in a female donor with multiple sclerosis, enrolled in a pregnancy study. The rearrangement joins TRBV5-6 to TRBJ2-4; TRBD1 matches at 7 bases. Material: CD8+ T cells from peripheral blood mononuclear cells, obtained in the third trimester of pregnancy. The CDR3, as DNA: TGTGCCAGCAGCTTGGTAGGGGGCTCCAAAAACATTCAGTACTTC. Translating it yields CASSLVGGSKNIQYF. The full variable domain, rest sourced from reference TRBV5-6 and TRBJ2-4, is DAGVTQSPTHLIKTRGQQVTLRCSPKSGHDTVSWYQQALGQGPQFIFQYYEEEERQRGNFPDRFSGHQFPNYSSELNVNALLLGDSALYLCASSLVGGSKNIQYFGAGTRLSVL.